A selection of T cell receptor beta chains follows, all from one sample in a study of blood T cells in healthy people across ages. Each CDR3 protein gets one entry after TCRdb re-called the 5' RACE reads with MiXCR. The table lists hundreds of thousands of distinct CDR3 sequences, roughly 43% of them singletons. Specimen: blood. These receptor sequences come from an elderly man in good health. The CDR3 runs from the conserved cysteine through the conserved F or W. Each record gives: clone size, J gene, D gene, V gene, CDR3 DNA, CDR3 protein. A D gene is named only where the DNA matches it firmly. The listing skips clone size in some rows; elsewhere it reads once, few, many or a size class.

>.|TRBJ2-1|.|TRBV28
TGTGCCAGCACCCCTGGAGTAGGGCGGTTCTTC
CASTPGVGRFF
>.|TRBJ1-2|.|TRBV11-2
TGTGCCAGCAGCTCCGCTCTGGGGGGCTATGGCTACACCTTC
CASSSALGGYGYTF
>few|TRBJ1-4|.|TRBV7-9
TGTGCCAGCAGCTTATATGAGGATGGGGAAAAACTGTTTTTT
CASSLYEDGEKLFF
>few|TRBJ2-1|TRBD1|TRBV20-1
TGCAGTGCGGAAGACAGGGGGGGAACATCCTACAATGAGCAGTTCTTC
CSAEDRGGTSYNEQFF
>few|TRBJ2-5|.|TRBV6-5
TGTGCCAGCAGTTCCCAGACCAGATCTGGCCCAATAGGGGAGCAGTACTTC
CASSSQTRSGPIGEQYF
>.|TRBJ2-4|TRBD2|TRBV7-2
TGTGCCAGCAGCTTGACTAGCGAAAAAAACATTCAGTACTTC
CASSLTSEKNIQYF
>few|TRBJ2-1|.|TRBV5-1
TGCGCCAGCAGCTATGAGGGGAGCTCCTACAATGAGCAGTTCTTC
CASSYEGSSYNEQFF
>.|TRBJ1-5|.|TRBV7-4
TGTGCCAGCAGCAGGACAGAACAGCCCCAGCATTTT
CASSRTEQPQHF
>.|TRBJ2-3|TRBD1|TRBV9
TGTGCCAGCAGCGTCTTGGGCAGGGGGCATTCACTTGATACGCAGTATTTT
CASSVLGRGHSLDTQYF
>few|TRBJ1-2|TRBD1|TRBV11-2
TGTGCCAGCAGCCCCGAATTGTGGACAGGGCACTATGGCTACACCTTC
CASSPELWTGHYGYTF
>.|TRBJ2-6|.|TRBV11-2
TGTGCCAGCAGCTTAATTCCGACATTGGGCCCTGGGGCCAACGTCCTGACTTTC
CASSLIPTLGPGANVLTF
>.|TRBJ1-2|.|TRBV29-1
TGCAGCGTACAAGACGGGGGCAACCCAAACTATGGCTACACCTTC
CSVQDGGNPNYGYTF
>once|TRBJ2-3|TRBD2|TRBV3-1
TGTGCCAGCAGCCAATTGGGACTAGCATCTTACGATACGCAGTATTTT
CASSQLGLASYDTQYF
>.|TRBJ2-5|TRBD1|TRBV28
TGTGCCAGCAGTTGGGGCAGGGGGCAAGAGACCCAGTACTTC
CASSWGRGQETQYF
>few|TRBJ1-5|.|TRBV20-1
TGCAGTGCTAGCCCAGGGTCAGGGCAGAATCAGCCCCAGCATTTT
CSASPGSGQNQPQHF
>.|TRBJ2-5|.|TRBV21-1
TGTGCGAGGGGAGTCCCCCGTATGGAGACCCAGTACTTC
CARGVPRMETQYF
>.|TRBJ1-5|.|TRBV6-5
TGTGCCAGCAGCCCCCGGGTCCATCAGCCCCAGCATTTT
CASSPRVHQPQHF
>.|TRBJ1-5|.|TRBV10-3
TGTGCCGTCTCACGTAACCCCAATCAGCCCCAGCATTTT
CAVSRNPNQPQHF
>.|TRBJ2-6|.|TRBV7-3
TGTGCCAGCAGCTTAACAGGCAGAGCTGGGGCCAACGTCCTGACTTTC
CASSLTGRAGANVLTF
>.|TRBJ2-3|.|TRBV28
TGTGCCAGCAGTTTATTTTTAGAGTACACAGATACGCAGTATTTT
CASSLFLEYTDTQYF
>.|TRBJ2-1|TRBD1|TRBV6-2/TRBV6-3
TGTGCCAGCAGTATGCTGGACAGGGCCCCCCTAGCTCCTAGGGGTGAGCAGTTCTTC
CASSMLDRAPLAPRGEQFF
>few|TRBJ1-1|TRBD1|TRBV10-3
TGTGCCATCAGGGACAGGGCCCTAAAGGATGAAGCTTTCTTT
CAIRDRALKDEAFF
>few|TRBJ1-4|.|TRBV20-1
TGCAGTGCTAGAGAGGGAGGGGATGAAAAACTGTTTTTT
CSAREGGDEKLFF